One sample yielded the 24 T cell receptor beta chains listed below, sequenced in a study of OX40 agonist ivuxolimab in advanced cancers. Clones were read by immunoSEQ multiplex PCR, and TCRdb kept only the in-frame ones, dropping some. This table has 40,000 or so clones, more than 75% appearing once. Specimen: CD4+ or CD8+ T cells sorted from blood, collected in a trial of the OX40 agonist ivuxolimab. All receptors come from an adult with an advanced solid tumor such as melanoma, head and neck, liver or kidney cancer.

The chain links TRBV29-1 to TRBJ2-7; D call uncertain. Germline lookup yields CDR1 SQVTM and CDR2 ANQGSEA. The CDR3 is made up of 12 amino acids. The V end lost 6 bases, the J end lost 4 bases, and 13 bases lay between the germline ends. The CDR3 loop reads CSVRVQIYEQYF. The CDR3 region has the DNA TGCAGCGTCCGGGTCCAAATTTACGAGCAGTACTTC.

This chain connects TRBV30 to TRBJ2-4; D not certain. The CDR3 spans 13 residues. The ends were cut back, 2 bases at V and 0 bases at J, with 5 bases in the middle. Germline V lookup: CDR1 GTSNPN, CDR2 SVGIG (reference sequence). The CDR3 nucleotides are TGTGCCTGGAGTTCATTAGCCAAAAACATTCAGTACTTC. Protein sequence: CAWSSLAKNIQYF.

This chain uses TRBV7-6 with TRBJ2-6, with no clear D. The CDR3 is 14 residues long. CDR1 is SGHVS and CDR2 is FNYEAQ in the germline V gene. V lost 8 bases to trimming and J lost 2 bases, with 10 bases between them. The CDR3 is CASGSGPGANVLTF. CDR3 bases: TGTGCCAGCGGTTCCGGGCCTGGGGCCAACGTCCTGACTTTC.

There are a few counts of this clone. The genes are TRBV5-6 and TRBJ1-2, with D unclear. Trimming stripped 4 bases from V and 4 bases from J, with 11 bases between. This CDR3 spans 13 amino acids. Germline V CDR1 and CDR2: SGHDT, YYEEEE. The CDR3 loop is CASSADPRYGYTF. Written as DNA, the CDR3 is TGTGCCAGCAGCGCCGACCCCCGCTATGGCTACACCTTC.

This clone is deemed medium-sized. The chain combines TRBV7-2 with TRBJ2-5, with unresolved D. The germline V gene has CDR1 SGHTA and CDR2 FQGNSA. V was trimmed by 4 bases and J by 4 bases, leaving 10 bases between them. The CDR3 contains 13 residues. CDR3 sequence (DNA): TGTGCCAGCAGCTCAAAGGGTGGAGAGACCCAGTACTTC. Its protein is CASSSKGGETQYF.

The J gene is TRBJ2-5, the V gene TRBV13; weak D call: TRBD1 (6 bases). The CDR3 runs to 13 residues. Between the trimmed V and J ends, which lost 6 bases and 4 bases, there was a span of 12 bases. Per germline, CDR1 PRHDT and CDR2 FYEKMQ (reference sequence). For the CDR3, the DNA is TGTGCCAGCAGGATCCAGGGGATAGAGACCCAGTACTTC. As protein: CASRIQGIETQYF.

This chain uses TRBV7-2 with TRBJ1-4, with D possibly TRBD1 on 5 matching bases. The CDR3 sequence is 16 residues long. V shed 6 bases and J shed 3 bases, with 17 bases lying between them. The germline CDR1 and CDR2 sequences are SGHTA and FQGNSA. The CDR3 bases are TGTGCCAGCAGTCCGGGGGTGCGGAGGTCTAATGAAAAACTGTTTTTT. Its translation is CASSPGVRRSNEKLFF.

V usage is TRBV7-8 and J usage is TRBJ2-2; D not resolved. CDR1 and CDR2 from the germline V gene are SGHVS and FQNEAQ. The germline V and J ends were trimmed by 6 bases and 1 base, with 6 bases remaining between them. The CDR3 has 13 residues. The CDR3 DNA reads TGTGCCAGCAGTAGAGAGAACACCGGGGAGCTGTTTTTT. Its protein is CASSRENTGELFF. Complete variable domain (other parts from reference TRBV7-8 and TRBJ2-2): GAGVSQSPRYKVAKRGQDVALRCDPISGHVSLFWYQQALGQGPEFLTYFQNEAQLDKSGLPSDRFFAERPEGSVSTLKIQRTQQEDSAVYLCASSRENTGELFFGEGSRLTVL.

CDR3 in amino acids: CASSRLREGRGYNEQFF. In DNA, the CDR3 is TGTGCCAGCAGTCGTTTGCGGGAGGGCCGGGGCTACAATGAGCAGTTCTTC. This chain joins TRBV7-9 and TRBJ2-1, with 9 bases that match TRBD2. Germline trimming cut 6 bases from V and 3 bases from J; bases unmatched to any gene: 12. Germline V CDR1 and CDR2: SEHNR, FQNEAQ (reference sequence). The CDR3 is made up of 17 amino acids.

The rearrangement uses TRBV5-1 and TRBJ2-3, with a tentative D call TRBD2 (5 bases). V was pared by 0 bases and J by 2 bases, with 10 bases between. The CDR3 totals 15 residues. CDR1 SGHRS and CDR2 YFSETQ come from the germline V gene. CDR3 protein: CASSLAPSTTDTQYF. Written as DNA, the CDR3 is TGCGCCAGCAGCTTGGCGCCTAGCACCACAGATACGCAGTATTTT. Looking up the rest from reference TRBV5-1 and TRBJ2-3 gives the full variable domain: KAGVTQTPRYLIKTRGQQVTLSCSPISGHRSVSWYQQTPGQGLQFLFEYFSETQRNKGNFPGRFSGRQFSNSRSEMNVSTLELGDSALYLCASSLAPSTTDTQYFGPGTRLTVL.

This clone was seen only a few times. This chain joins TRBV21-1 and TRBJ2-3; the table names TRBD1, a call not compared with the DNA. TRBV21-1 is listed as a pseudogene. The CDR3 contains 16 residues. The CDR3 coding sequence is TGTGCCAGCAGCAGGGGATCGGGACAGATCACAGATACGCAGTATTTT. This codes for CASSRGSGQITDTQYF.

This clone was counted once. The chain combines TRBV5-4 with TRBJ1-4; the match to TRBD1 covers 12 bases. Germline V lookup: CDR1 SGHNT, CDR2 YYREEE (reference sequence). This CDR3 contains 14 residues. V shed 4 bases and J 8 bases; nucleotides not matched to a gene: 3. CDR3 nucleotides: TGTGCCAGCAGCGCGGGACAGGGGGCGGAAAAACTGTTTTTT. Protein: CASSAGQGAEKLFF.

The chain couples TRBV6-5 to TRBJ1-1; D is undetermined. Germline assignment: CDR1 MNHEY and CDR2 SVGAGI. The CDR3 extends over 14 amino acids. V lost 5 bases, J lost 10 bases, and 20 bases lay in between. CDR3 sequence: CASSDPGAKKGAFF. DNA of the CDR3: TGTGCCAGCAGTGATCCGGGAGCCAAGAAGGGAGCTTTCTTT.

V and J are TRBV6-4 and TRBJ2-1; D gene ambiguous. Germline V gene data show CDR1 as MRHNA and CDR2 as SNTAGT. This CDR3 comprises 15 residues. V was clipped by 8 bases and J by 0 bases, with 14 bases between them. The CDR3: CASSPVESSYNEQFF. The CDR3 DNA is TGTGCCAGCTCCCCGGTAGAGAGCTCCTACAATGAGCAGTTCTTC.

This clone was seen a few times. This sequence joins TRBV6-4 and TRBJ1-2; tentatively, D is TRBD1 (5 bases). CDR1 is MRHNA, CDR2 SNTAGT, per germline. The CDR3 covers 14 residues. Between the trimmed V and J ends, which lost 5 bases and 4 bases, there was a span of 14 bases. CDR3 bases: TGTGCCAGCAGTCCAGAGCAGGGTGGCTATGGCTACACCTTC. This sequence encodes CASSPEQGGYGYTF.

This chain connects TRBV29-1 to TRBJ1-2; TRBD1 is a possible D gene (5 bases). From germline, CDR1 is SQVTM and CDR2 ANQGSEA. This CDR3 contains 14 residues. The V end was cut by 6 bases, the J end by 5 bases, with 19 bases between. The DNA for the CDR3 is TGCAGCGTGCCGATATCGGGGGGATGGTATGGCTACACCTTC. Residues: CSVPISGGWYGYTF.

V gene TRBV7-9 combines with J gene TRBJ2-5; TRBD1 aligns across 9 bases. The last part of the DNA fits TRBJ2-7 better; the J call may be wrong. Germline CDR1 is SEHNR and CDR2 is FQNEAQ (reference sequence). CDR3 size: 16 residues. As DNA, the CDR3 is TGTGCCAGCAGCTTCCCACCGGGACAGGGAGGTTACGAGCAGTACTTC. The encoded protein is CASSFPPGQGGYEQYF.

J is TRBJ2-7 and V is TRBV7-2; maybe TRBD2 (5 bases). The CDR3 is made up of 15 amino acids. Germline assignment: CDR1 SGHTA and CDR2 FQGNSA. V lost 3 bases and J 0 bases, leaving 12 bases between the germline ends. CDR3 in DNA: TGTGCCAGCAGCTTCATATTGGGAGTCTCCTACGAGCAGTACTTC. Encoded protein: CASSFILGVSYEQYF. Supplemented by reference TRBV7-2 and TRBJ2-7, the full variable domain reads GAGVSQSPSNKVTEKGKDVELRCDPISGHTALYWYRQSLGQGLEFLIYFQGNSAPDKSGLPSDRFSAERTGGSVSTLTIQRTQQEDSAVYLCASSFILGVSYEQYFGPGTRLTVT.

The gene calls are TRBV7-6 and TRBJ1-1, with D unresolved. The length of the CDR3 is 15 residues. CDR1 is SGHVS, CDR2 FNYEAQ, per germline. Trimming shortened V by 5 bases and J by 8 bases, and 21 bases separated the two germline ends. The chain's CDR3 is CASSPISAALGEAFF. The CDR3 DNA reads TGTGCCAGCAGCCCCATCTCGGCGGCCTTGGGAGAAGCTTTCTTT.

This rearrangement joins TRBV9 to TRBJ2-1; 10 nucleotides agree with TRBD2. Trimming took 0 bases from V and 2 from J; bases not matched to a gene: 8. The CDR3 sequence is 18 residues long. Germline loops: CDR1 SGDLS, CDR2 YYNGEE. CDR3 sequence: CASSVDGSGRATYNEQFF. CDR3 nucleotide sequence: TGTGCCAGCAGCGTAGATGGGAGCGGGAGGGCCACCTACAATGAGCAGTTCTTC. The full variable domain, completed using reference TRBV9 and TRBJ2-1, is DSGVTQTPKHLITATGQRVTLRCSPRSGDLSVYWYQQSLDQGLQFLIQYYNGEERAKGNILERFSAQQFPDLHSELNLSSLELGDSALYFCASSVDGSGRATYNEQFFGPGTRLTVL.

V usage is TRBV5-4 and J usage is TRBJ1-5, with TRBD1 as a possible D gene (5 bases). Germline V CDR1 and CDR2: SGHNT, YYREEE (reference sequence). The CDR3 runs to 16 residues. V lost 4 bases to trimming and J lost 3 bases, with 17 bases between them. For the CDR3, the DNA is TGTGCCAGCAGCGCCTCCCCACAGGTTTCCAATCAGCCCCAGCATTTT. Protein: CASSASPQVSNQPQHF.

The CDR3 protein is CASSSSRDADTQYF. DNA of the CDR3: TGTGCCAGCAGCTCCTCCCGTGACGCAGATACGCAGTATTTT. The chain is built from TRBV7-2 and TRBJ2-3; D gene uncertain. Germline loops: CDR1 SGHTA, CDR2 FQGNSA. V lost 4 bases to trimming and J lost 4 bases, with 12 bases between them. The CDR3 consists of 14 residues.

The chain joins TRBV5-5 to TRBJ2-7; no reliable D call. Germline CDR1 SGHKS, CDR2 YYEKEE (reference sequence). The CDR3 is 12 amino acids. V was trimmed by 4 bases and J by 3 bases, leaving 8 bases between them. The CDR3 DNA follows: TGTGCCAGCAGCCAAGGCTTCTACGAGCAGTACTTC. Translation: CASSQGFYEQYF.

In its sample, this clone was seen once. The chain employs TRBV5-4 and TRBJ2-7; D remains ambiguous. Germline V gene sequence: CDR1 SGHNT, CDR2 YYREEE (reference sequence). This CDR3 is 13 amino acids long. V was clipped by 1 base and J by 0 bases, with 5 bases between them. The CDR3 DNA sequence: TGTGCCAGCAGCTTGCAGGACTCCTACGAGCAGTACTTC. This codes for CASSLQDSYEQYF.